This TCR beta chain emerged from a study of technical replicates of blood from a few donors. V dropped 0 bases and J dropped 3 bases, with 7 bases sitting between them. The CDR3 is 13 residues long. In germline, CDR1 is SGHDT, CDR2 YYEEEE. The data were produced by immunoSEQ multiplex PCR, yet TCRdb's version contains in-frame clones alone and is incomplete. The table has about 76,000 clones, 90% to 95% seen once. This TCR was sampled from a human donor in good health. Source material: T cells isolated from PBMCs. V and J are TRBV5-6 and TRBJ2-7; D perhaps matches TRBD2 (5 bases). The CDR3 coding sequence is TGTGCCAGCAGCTTGGTCCGGGGCTACGAGCAGTACTTC. The encoded protein is CASSLVRGYEQYF.